Listed below are T cell receptor beta chains from one sample, sequenced in a study of shared clonotypes between healthy human individuals. Assay: immunoSEQ multiplex PCR; the TCRdb copy retains only in-frame clones and omits some. The sample records about 2 million clones, about 95% being singletons. Input material: naive CD8+ T cells sorted from blood. These TCRs come from a man in his late teens or twenties in good health. Each CDR3 is given without its conserved first and last residue.

TRBV29-1	TRBJ2-7	SALWSGGGGEQY
TRBV4-1	TRBJ2-4	ASSQDGTPKGKNIQY
TRBV4-1	TRBJ1-5	ASSQRDREFNQPQH
TRBV5-6	TRBJ2-7	ASSKRREQY
TRBV2	TRBJ1-2	ASSEQPSPIYGYT
TRBV6-5	TRBJ2-5	ASSYYGGEGAETQY
TRBV15	TRBJ2-1	ATSEIGTSGTHEQF
TRBV4-1	TRBJ2-1	ASSQGSSPGRTYNEQF
TRBV27	TRBJ2-3	ASSFLTGGERGTDTQY
TRBV28	TRBJ1-2	ASRSIPGGLSYGYT
TRBV5-6	TRBJ2-1	ASSPPGQGYNEQF
TRBV5-1	TRBJ2-7	ASSPSGTSGINEQY
TRBV29-1	TRBJ2-1	SGSGTSYNEQF
TRBV4-3	TRBJ2-2	ASSQERVTGGTGELF
TRBV30	TRBJ1-5	AWSAGTASNQPQH
TRBV2	TRBJ2-7	ASSGQGAQYEQY
TRBV19	TRBJ1-5	ASSPEWGVSVYSNQPQH
TRBV19	TRBJ2-7	ASSGEFSYEQY
TRBV27	TRBJ1-5	ASSPSGGDLNQPQH
TRBV5-5	TRBJ2-7	ASSLAPSYEQY
TRBV27	TRBJ2-7	ATLPGKGQGFHEQY
TRBV7-9	TRBJ1-5	ASSSDSYSNQPQH